One sample yielded the 8 T cell receptor beta chains listed below, sequenced in a study of beta chain features in type 1 diabetes. The entirety of the isolated RNA underwent reverse transcription, so expressed TCRB transcripts were sequenced. Using immunoSEQ multiplex PCR, the repertoire was profiled, and TCRdb retains in-frame clones only, with some absent. The sample contains roughly 300,000 clones, less than 9.5% of which appear only once. The sequencing input was central memory CD4+ T cells from blood. Receptors were obtained from a woman aged 18-30 years in good health.

This clone showed up just a few times. The J gene is TRBJ2-7, the V gene TRBV6-5; 13 bases map to TRBD2. The germline V gene encodes CDR1 MNHEY and CDR2 SVGAGI. The CDR3 length is 15 residues. V gave up 2 bases and J gave up 7 bases; unmatched junction bases: 5. The CDR3, as DNA: TGTGCCAGCAGTTACGGACTAGCGGGAGTTCAGGAGCAGTACTTC. This sequence encodes CASSYGLAGVQEQYF.

The J gene is TRBJ1-2, the V gene TRBV18; D might be TRBD1 (5 bases). Between the trimmed V and J ends, which lost 2 bases and 6 bases, there was a span of 13 bases. The CDR3 runs 14 residues. CDR1 is KGHSH, CDR2 LQKENI, per germline. The CDR3 sequence is CASSPSDRGNGYTF. The CDR3 DNA follows: TGTGCCAGCTCACCAAGTGACAGAGGAAATGGCTACACCTTC. The full variable domain, completed using reference TRBV18 and TRBJ1-2, is NAGVMQNPRHLVRRRGQEARLRCSPMKGHSHVYWYRQLPEEGLKFMVYLQKENIIDESGMPKERFSAEFPKEGPSILRIQQVVRGDSAAYFCASSPSDRGNGYTFGSGTRLTVV.

The chain recombines TRBV29-1 with TRBJ2-7, with 7 nucleotides matching TRBD2. Germline V lookup: CDR1 SQVTM, CDR2 ANQGSEA. The J segment lost 2 bases and the V segment lost 4 bases, leaving 2 bases of the junction unmatched. This CDR3 contains 12 residues. The CDR3 DNA reads TGCAGCGTTGTGGGGAGGGCCTACGAGCAGTACTTC. It is translated as CSVVGRAYEQYF.

The rearrangement uses TRBV6-5 and TRBJ2-7; 12 nucleotides line up with TRBD2. This CDR3 region has 15 residues. In germline, CDR1 is MNHEY, CDR2 SVGAGI. Trimming took 6 bases from V and 5 from J; bases not matched to a gene: 8. The CDR3 DNA reads as TGTGCCAGCAGCCCCCGACTAGCGGGAGTGGACGAGCAGTACTTC. Protein sequence: CASSPRLAGVDEQYF.

There are a few counts of this clone. The chain carries TRBV5-6 and TRBJ2-1; D remains ambiguous. CDR1 is SGHDT and CDR2 is YYEEEE in the germline V gene. The V end lost 1 base, the J end lost 2 bases, and 10 bases lay between the germline ends. CDR3 length: 15 residues. The CDR3 region is CASSLYAIPYNEQFF. The CDR3 DNA reads TGTGCCAGCAGCTTGTATGCTATCCCCTACAATGAGCAGTTCTTC.

This clone has ten or more counts. The chain uses TRBV28 and TRBJ2-1; D is perhaps TRBD2 (5 bases). V was trimmed by 8 bases and J by 0 bases, leaving 17 bases between them. The germline gives CDR1 MDHEN, CDR2 SYDVKM. The length of the CDR3 is 16 residues. This CDR3 is CASVRSAGSSYNEQFF. DNA of the CDR3: TGTGCCAGCGTTCGAAGCGCTGGGAGCTCCTACAATGAGCAGTTCTTC.

This clone was recorded a few times. Here the CDR3 DNA reads TGTGCCAGCAGCCTTAGCGGGAGCTCCTACAATGAGCAGTTCTTC. It translates to CASSLSGSSYNEQFF. The chain joins TRBV4-2 to TRBJ2-1, with 9 nucleotides matching TRBD2. CDR1 LGHNA and CDR2 YNFKEQ come from the germline V gene. The V and J ends lost 4 bases and 0 bases, in that order; junction bases with no gene match: 1. The CDR3 runs to 15 residues.

This clone was found many times. The rearrangement uses TRBV2 and TRBJ2-7; D might be TRBD2 (6 bases). The germline V and J ends were trimmed by 6 bases and 0 bases, with 9 bases remaining between them. The CDR3 is made up of 13 amino acids. CDR1 and CDR2 (germline): SNHLY, FYNNEI. DNA for the CDR3: TGTGCCAGCAGGCGGGACGGCTCCTACGAGCAGTACTTC. Protein product: CASRRDGSYEQYF.